This record covers a single TCR beta chain. The data originate from a study of metastatic and nonmetastatic thyroid tumors. V was shortened by 5 bases and J by 7 bases, with 11 bases between the two germline ends. Germline CDR1 and CDR2: DFQATT and SNEGSKA (reference sequence). CDR3 length: 11 residues. Under the authors' procedure: Clinicopathological groups supplied CDR3 differences that were used to build a distant-metastasis classifier for papillary thyroid cancer. TCRdb re-clonotyped the PCR reads via MiXCR. None of the V and J calls come from the authors' own analysis; TCRdb made them. The sample includes some 20,000 clones, approximately 40% of them seen just once. Nobody among the patients had been given any treatment before thyroid surgery.

This TCR was recovered from a female donor with papillary thyroid cancer or a benign thyroid nodule (not recorded which). Some clones in this sample may be carry-over from other donors' samples. The specimen sequenced was tumor tissue. V is TRBV20-1 and J is TRBJ1-2, with D unresolved. The CDR3 loop reads CSARQRRGYTF. CDR3 sequence (DNA): TGCAGTGCTCGCCAACGGCGTGGCTACACCTTC.